These 5 T cell receptor beta chains originate from one sample sequenced in a study of T-cell reconstitution after alpha-beta-depleted transplantation in children. Unique molecular identifiers tagged the TCRbeta library. In TCRdb, the PCR reads were re-called with MiXCR into one record per CDR3 protein. The sample consists of roughly 100,000 distinct CDR3 sequences, roughly 7.2% of them appearing once. Sequenced here: PBMCs, sampled before TCRalphabeta/CD19-depleted stem cell transplant. Receptors originate from a boy aged 2 to 10 with acute lymphoblastic leukemia, due to receive a stem cell transplant.

This clonotype was recorded many times. V gene TRBV12-3 or TRBV12-4 combines with J gene TRBJ2-7; weak D call: TRBD1 (5 bases). The CDR3 has 15 amino acids. With 2 bases removed from V and 0 bases from J, the gap between germline ends came to 11 bases. The CDR3 protein is CASSLSQGLSYEQYF. CDR3 coding DNA: TGTGCCAGCAGTTTATCCCAGGGTCTCTCCTACGAGCAGTACTTC.

This clonotype was recorded a few times. CDR3 sequence (DNA): TGTGCCAGCAGCTTATCCACTGGACATACCGGGGAGCTGTTTTTT. Protein product: CASSLSTGHTGELFF. The chain has TRBV7-9 and TRBJ2-2, with D maybe TRBD1 (5 bases). Trimming removed 2 bases at V and 5 bases at J, with 12 bases between. The length of the CDR3 is 15 residues. Germline lookup yields CDR1 SEHNR and CDR2 FQNEAQ (reference sequence).

This clonotype was observed a handful of times. The CDR3 is CASTALSGGGYPDTQYF. The CDR3 nucleotides are TGTGCCAGTACGGCATTGTCGGGGGGTGGGTATCCAGATACGCAGTATTTT. V is TRBV19 and J is TRBJ2-3, with 7 bases that match TRBD2. Germline loops: CDR1 LNHDA, CDR2 SQIVND (reference sequence). The V and J ends lost 7 bases and 4 bases, in that order; junction bases with no gene match: 17. The CDR3 has 17 residues.

This clonotype was observed a handful of times. The genes are TRBV7-2 and TRBJ2-7; 11 nucleotides line up with TRBD2. Germline loops: CDR1 SGHTA, CDR2 FQGNSA. This CDR3 comprises 15 residues. J lost 5 bases, V lost 5 bases, and 8 bases had no gene match. DNA of the CDR3: TGTGCCAGCAGCCGGACCGGGACTAGCGGTAACGAGCAGTACTTC. This gives the protein CASSRTGTSGNEQYF. The full variable domain, rest sourced from reference TRBV7-2 and TRBJ2-7, is GAGVSQSPSNKVTEKGKDVELRCDPISGHTALYWYRQSLGQGLEFLIYFQGNSAPDKSGLPSDRFSAERTGGSVSTLTIQRTQQEDSAVYLCASSRTGTSGNEQYFGPGTRLTVT.

Only a few counts were recorded for this clonotype. J is TRBJ2-7 and V is TRBV7-6; D may match TRBD1 or TRBD2 (5 bases each). The CDR3 length is 16 residues. V lost 1 base, J lost 0 bases, and 13 bases lay in between. Per germline, CDR1 SGHVS and CDR2 FNYEAQ. CDR3 sequence: CASSLGGTESSYEQYF. CDR3 nucleotide sequence: TGTGCCAGCAGCTTAGGGGGGACGGAGAGCTCCTACGAGCAGTACTTC.